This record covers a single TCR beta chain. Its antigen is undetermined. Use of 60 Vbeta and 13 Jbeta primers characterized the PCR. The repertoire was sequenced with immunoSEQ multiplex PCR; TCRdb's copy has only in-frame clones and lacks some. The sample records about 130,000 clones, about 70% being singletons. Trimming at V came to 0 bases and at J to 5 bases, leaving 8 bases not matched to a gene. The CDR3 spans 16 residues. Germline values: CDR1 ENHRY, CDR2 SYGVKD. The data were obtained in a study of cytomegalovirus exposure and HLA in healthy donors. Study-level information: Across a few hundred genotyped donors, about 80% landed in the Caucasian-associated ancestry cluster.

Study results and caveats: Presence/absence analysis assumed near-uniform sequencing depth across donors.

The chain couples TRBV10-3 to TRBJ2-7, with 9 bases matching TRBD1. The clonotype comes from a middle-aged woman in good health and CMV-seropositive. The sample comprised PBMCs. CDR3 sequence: CAISESLGTGSDEQYF. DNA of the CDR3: TGTGCCATCAGTGAGTCTTTAGGGACAGGGTCAGACGAGCAGTACTTC.